This entry lists 8 T cell receptor beta chains sequenced from one sample in a study of a mutant IDH1 vaccine in newly diagnosed glioma. Clones were read by immunoSEQ multiplex PCR, and TCRdb kept only the in-frame ones, dropping some. The data contain about 130,000 clones, about four fifths of them singletons. The antigens these receptors bind are not known. Indicated time point: week 11, during vaccination. The content of each vaccine dose was 300 ug of mutant IDH1 20-mer peptide, and topical imiquimod accompanied it. Source: PBMCs, taken from a glioma patient whose treatment included an IDH1 peptide vaccine. The receptors derive from a man aged 40-50 years with glioma.

V usage is TRBV6-5 and J usage is TRBJ2-2, with 14 bases fitting TRBD2. There are 15 residues in the CDR3. V lost 6 bases to trimming and J lost 5 bases; unmatched junction nucleotides: 2. Germline loops: CDR1 MNHEY, CDR2 SVGAGI. CDR3 sequence (DNA): TGTGCCAGCAGCGGACTAGCGGGAGGTACCGGGGAGCTGTTTTTT. Translation: CASSGLAGGTGELFF.

This chain uses TRBV6-5 with TRBJ1-5; D gene uncertain. V was cut by 6 bases and J by 4 bases, with 4 bases left in between. CDR1 and CDR2 from the germline V gene are MNHEY and SVGAGI. The CDR3 has 11 amino acids. The CDR3 DNA reads TGTGCCAGCAGCCAAAATCAGCCCCAGCATTTT. As protein: CASSQNQPQHF.

V is TRBV18 and J is TRBJ2-2; D ambiguous. V was cut by 5 bases and J by 3 bases, with 4 bases left in between. Per germline, CDR1 KGHSH and CDR2 LQKENI. The CDR3 length is 12 residues. CDR3 DNA: TGTGCCAGCTCAAAAGACACCGGGGAGCTGTTTTTT. It translates to CASSKDTGELFF.

The J gene is TRBJ2-7, the V gene TRBV28, with TRBD2 as a possible D gene (5 bases). The ends were cut back, 5 bases at V and 0 bases at J, with 17 bases in the middle. This CDR3 comprises 16 residues. Germline V lookup: CDR1 MDHEN, CDR2 SYDVKM. CDR3: CASSGLHSRSSYEQYF. In nucleotides, the CDR3 is TGTGCCAGCAGTGGACTCCACAGTAGAAGCTCCTACGAGCAGTACTTC.

The chain couples TRBV18 to TRBJ1-6, with D unclear. Germline assignment: CDR1 KGHSH and CDR2 LQKENI. Deletions cut 2 bases from V and 0 bases from J, with 11 bases between. This CDR3 comprises 17 residues. The CDR3 nucleotides are TGTGCCAGCTCACCATTGACCCTCAGCTCCTATAATTCACCCCTCCACTTT. Residues: CASSPLTLSSYNSPLHF.

V and J are TRBV29-1 and TRBJ2-7; the D gene is possibly TRBD1 (5 bases). The germline gives CDR1 SQVTM, CDR2 ANQGSEA. The CDR3 runs to 12 residues. V lost 5 bases to trimming and J lost 4 bases, with 12 bases between them. CDR3 nucleotides: TGCAGCGTTAGTCAGGGTGAATACGAGCAGTACTTC. Translation: CSVSQGEYEQYF.

J is TRBJ2-2 and V is TRBV28; D gene uncertain. Trimming left V 3 bases short and J 11 bases short, with 22 bases between. Germline V lookup: CDR1 MDHEN, CDR2 SYDVKM. The CDR3 covers 16 residues. CDR3 protein: CASSLDTVPSPGELFF. The CDR3 DNA follows: TGTGCCAGCAGTTTGGATACCGTACCTTCACCGGGTGAGCTGTTTTTT.

This clone has just one count. The genes are TRBV5-1 and TRBJ2-5; D is perhaps TRBD1 or TRBD2 (6 bases each). The V end was cut by 3 bases, the J end by 5 bases, with 14 bases between. Germline V gives CDR1 SGHRS, CDR2 YFSETQ. The CDR3 covers 14 residues. CDR3 region: CASSYTGAGETQYF. The CDR3 bases are TGCGCCAGCAGCTATACGGGGGCCGGGGAGACCCAGTACTTC. Full variable domain (rest looked up from reference TRBV5-1 and TRBJ2-5): KAGVTQTPRYLIKTRGQQVTLSCSPISGHRSVSWYQQTPGQGLQFLFEYFSETQRNKGNFPGRFSGRQFSNSRSEMNVSTLELGDSALYLCASSYTGAGETQYFGPGTRLLVL.